The 8 T cell receptor beta chains listed next were all sequenced from one sample in a study of blood T cell repertoires in COVID-19. Repertoires were generated with immunoSEQ multiplex PCR, while TCRdb's copy carries only in-frame clones and drops some. Among over 250,000 clones listed, approximately 85% were seen once. What was sequenced was peripheral blood. The receptors originated from a woman aged 25 to 45 with acute or convalescent COVID-19.

The chain carries TRBV19 and TRBJ1-5; D not certain. The CDR3 has 15 amino acids. Trimming cost V 6 bases and J 1 base, with 13 bases left between them. The V gene's germline CDR1 is LNHDA and CDR2 SQIVND (reference sequence). DNA of the CDR3: TGTGCCAGTAGGCAGGCCTTGGGCAGCAATCAGCCCCAGCATTTT. Translation gives CASRQALGSNQPQHF.

The chain links TRBV19 to TRBJ2-1, with TRBD2 matching over 13 bases. V gave up 5 bases and J gave up 7 bases; unmatched junction bases: 8. There are 16 residues in the CDR3. Germline V gene data show CDR1 as LNHDA and CDR2 as SQIVND (reference sequence). Here the CDR3 reads CASSVGTSGKWNEQFF. The CDR3 DNA reads as TGTGCCAGTAGTGTCGGGACTAGCGGGAAGTGGAATGAGCAGTTCTTC.

This clone was seen only a few times. The rearrangement links TRBV27 to TRBJ1-5; D gene ambiguous. The CDR3 runs 15 residues. CDR1 is MNHEY and CDR2 is SMNVEV in the germline V gene (reference sequence). Trimming took off 2 bases at V and 1 base at J, with 9 bases between the two ends. The CDR3 region is CASSLESNSNQPQHF. Here the CDR3 DNA reads TGTGCCAGCAGTTTAGAATCTAACAGCAATCAGCCCCAGCATTTT.

The chain recombines TRBV14 with TRBJ2-5; tentatively, D is TRBD1 (5 bases). Germline V gene data show CDR1 as SGHDN and CDR2 as FVKESK. CDR3 size: 17 residues. With 2 bases removed from V and 1 base from J, the gap between germline ends came to 17 bases. The CDR3 sequence is CASSQLTGPLSQETQYF. The DNA of the CDR3 is TGTGCCAGCAGCCAATTAACAGGCCCTTTATCCCAAGAGACCCAGTACTTC.

The chain carries TRBV6-5 and TRBJ2-5; D might be TRBD2 (6 bases). V lost 5 bases and J lost 1, with 14 bases in between. Germline CDR1 MNHEY, CDR2 SVGAGI. This CDR3 has 15 residues. As DNA, the CDR3 is TGTGCCAGCAGTCCCTCCCGGGGGACCCAAGAGACCCAGTACTTC. Its translation is CASSPSRGTQETQYF.

The CDR3 reads CATAGQGWYEQYF. For the CDR3, the DNA is TGCGCCACCGCTGGACAGGGGTGGTACGAGCAGTACTTC. This chain joins TRBV10-2 and TRBJ2-7, with TRBD1 matching over 9 bases. The CDR3 extends over 13 amino acids. Germline V gene sequence: CDR1 WSHSY, CDR2 SAAADI. V trimming: 10 bases; J trimming: 4 bases; junction bases outside the gene matches: 8.

In this sample, this clone turned up a few times. This chain uses TRBV6-1 with TRBJ1-5; D may be TRBD1 (6 bases). Germline V lookup: CDR1 MNHNS, CDR2 SASEGT. This CDR3 comprises 15 residues. V was shortened by 1 base and J by 3 bases, with 10 bases between the two germline ends. CDR3 nucleotides: TGTGCCAGCAGTGAAGGTCAGGGGTCCAATCAGCCCCAGCATTTT. It is translated as CASSEGQGSNQPQHF.

This rearrangement joins TRBV5-1 to TRBJ2-7; 8 bases are shared with TRBD1. The CDR3 has 14 amino acids. CDR1 and CDR2 (germline): SGHRS, YFSETQ. With V trimmed by 4 bases and J by 3 bases, 6 bases remained unmatched. CDR3 residues: CASSPGQVIYEQYF. In DNA form, the CDR3 reads TGCGCCAGCAGCCCGGGACAGGTAATCTACGAGCAGTACTTC.